This is a list of T cell receptor beta chains from one sample in a study of beta chain features in type 1 diabetes. This table comes from immunoSEQ multiplex PCR, and its TCRdb copy is limited to in-frame clones, with some not included. Seen here are about 240,000 clones, about 25% observed once, and the top ten hold approximately 4%. The material sequenced was central memory CD4+ T cells from blood. These receptors originate from a man younger than 40 in good health. Each CDR3 is given with its conserved first and last residue. The order of the fields is clone size, V gene, J gene, CDR3 protein. Only some rows state a clone size, as once, few, many or a class for expanded clones.

size: few
V: TRBV5-4
J: TRBJ2-1
CDR3: CASSSTSGRVNEQFF

size: many
V: TRBV5-4
J: TRBJ2-1
CDR3: CASSVSGDSYNEQFF

size: many
V: TRBV7-2
J: TRBJ2-3
CDR3: CASSLVGKPTDTQYF

size: .
V: TRBV7-2
J: TRBJ2-1
CDR3: CASSLETGEQFF

size: few
V: TRBV18
J: TRBJ2-7
CDR3: CASSPPKQVSEQYF

size: .
V: TRBV6-6
J: TRBJ2-3
CDR3: CASSYVGHTDTQYF

size: few
V: TRBV29-1
J: TRBJ2-6
CDR3: CSGDAGANVLTF

size: few
V: TRBV11-2
J: TRBJ2-5
CDR3: CASTLSGGRETQYF

size: .
V: TRBV27
J: TRBJ2-3
CDR3: CASRPEAANTQYF

size: .
V: TRBV19
J: TRBJ2-1
CDR3: CASDSGRFDNEQFF

size: .
V: TRBV2
J: TRBJ2-3
CDR3: CASSVARDTDTQYF

size: few
V: TRBV7-2
J: TRBJ1-3
CDR3: CASSPRGPRATGNTIYF

size: .
V: TRBV5-1
J: TRBJ1-2
CDR3: CASSLGGQGPAGYTF

size: .
V: TRBV2
J: TRBJ2-1
CDR3: CASATSAFYNEQFF

size: .
V: TRBV7-2
J: TRBJ1-1
CDR3: CASSLVEGRRAFF

size: .
V: TRBV30
J: TRBJ1-2
CDR3: CAWSVRQGGYGYTF

size: .
V: TRBV5-6
J: TRBJ1-2
CDR3: CASSPQGWNYGYTF

size: .
V: TRBV29-1
J: TRBJ2-5
CDR3: CSVRRGGETQYF

size: .
V: TRBV5-4
J: TRBJ2-2
CDR3: CASSPAGGANTGELFF

size: few
V: TRBV7-9
J: TRBJ1-4
CDR3: CASSLVSTNEKLFF

size: .
V: TRBV5-1
J: TRBJ2-7
CDR3: CASSEDRVEQYF

size: .
V: TRBV30
J: TRBJ2-1
CDR3: CAWASYNEQFF

size: .
V: TRBV6-5
J: TRBJ2-5
CDR3: CASRQEETQYF

size: .
V: TRBV29-1
J: TRBJ1-1
CDR3: CSVAQMVTEAFF

size: .
V: TRBV9
J: TRBJ2-1
CDR3: CASSVVGSGSYNEQFF

size: .
V: TRBV4-3
J: TRBJ1-1
CDR3: CASSQDGQGVAFF

size: .
V: TRBV7-9
J: TRBJ2-7
CDR3: CASSLGGNIEQYF

size: few
V: TRBV30
J: TRBJ2-3
CDR3: CAWRSRGQRDTQYF

size: few
V: TRBV7-9
J: TRBJ2-6
CDR3: CASSTATTRAPGANVLTF

size: few
V: TRBV7-2
J: TRBJ2-3
CDR3: CASSTGTSGTDTQYF

size: few
V: TRBV6-5
J: TRBJ1-2
CDR3: CASGQAYGYTF

size: few
V: TRBV29-1
J: TRBJ1-1
CDR3: CSVKPRPGLRTEAFF

size: once
V: TRBV19
J: TRBJ2-2
CDR3: CASSMSRGRTGELFF

size: few
V: TRBV29-1
J: TRBJ2-6
CDR3: CSVTARGGGANVLTF

size: .
V: TRBV9
J: TRBJ2-2
CDR3: CASSSRSGFRGPNTGELFF

size: few
V: TRBV7-2
J: TRBJ1-5
CDR3: CASSKSDRSDQPQHF

size: .
V: TRBV7-2
J: TRBJ2-2
CDR3: CASRGTGELFF

size: .
V: TRBV2
J: TRBJ2-1
CDR3: CASSASGSSYNEQFF

size: few
V: TRBV30
J: TRBJ1-1
CDR3: CAWEDSATEAFF

size: .
V: TRBV4-1
J: TRBJ1-6
CDR3: CASSQDIGGRSPLHF

size: few
V: TRBV2
J: TRBJ1-6
CDR3: CASSETGVVDSPLHF

size: .
V: TRBV14
J: TRBJ1-1
CDR3: CASSQERGRMDTEAFF

size: few
V: TRBV25-1
J: TRBJ2-7
CDR3: CASSKGQGLGEQYF

size: few
V: TRBV27
J: TRBJ2-2
CDR3: CASSRGLAGIGELFF

size: .
V: TRBV30
J: TRBJ2-3
CDR3: CAWSLAGAGDTQYF

size: .
V: TRBV11-3
J: TRBJ2-5
CDR3: CASSGGQSETQYF

size: .
V: TRBV7-2
J: TRBJ1-1
CDR3: CASSLLGANTEAFF

size: .
V: TRBV27
J: TRBJ1-2
CDR3: CASSPDRVWRQGGYGYTF

size: few
V: TRBV20-1
J: TRBJ2-7
CDR3: CSAPEYEQYF

size: .
V: TRBV4-3
J: TRBJ2-1
CDR3: CASSQEPSGSVNEQFF

size: .
V: TRBV10-3
J: TRBJ2-1
CDR3: CAISGPTGEQFF

size: few
V: TRBV13
J: TRBJ1-3
CDR3: CASRWTGNTIYF

size: .
V: TRBV29-1
J: TRBJ2-1
CDR3: CSASGGPHEQFF

size: once
V: TRBV5-4
J: TRBJ2-3
CDR3: CASKGPRTDTQYF

size: .
V: TRBV14
J: TRBJ2-7
CDR3: CASSQGPGTGRYEQYF

size: few
V: TRBV18
J: TRBJ1-3
CDR3: CASSPDKSSGNTIYF

size: .
V: TRBV29-1
J: TRBJ2-5
CDR3: CSAQDRTGARETQYF

size: once
V: TRBV30
J: TRBJ2-1
CDR3: CAWSTSGKNEQFF

size: few
V: TRBV27
J: TRBJ2-3
CDR3: CASSTPGRWTDTQYF